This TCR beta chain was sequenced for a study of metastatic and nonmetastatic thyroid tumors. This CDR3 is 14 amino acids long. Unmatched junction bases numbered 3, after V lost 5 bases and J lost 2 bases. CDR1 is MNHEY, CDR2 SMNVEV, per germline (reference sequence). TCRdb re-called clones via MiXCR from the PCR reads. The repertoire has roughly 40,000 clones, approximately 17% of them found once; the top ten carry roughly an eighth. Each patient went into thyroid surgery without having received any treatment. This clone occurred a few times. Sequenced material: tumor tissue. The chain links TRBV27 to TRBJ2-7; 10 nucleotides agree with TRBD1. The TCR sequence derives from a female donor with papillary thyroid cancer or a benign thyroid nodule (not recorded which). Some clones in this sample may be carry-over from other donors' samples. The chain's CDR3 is CASSMGTGAYEQYF. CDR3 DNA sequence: TGTGCCAGCAGTATGGGGACAGGGGCCTACGAGCAGTACTTC.